What follows is one T cell receptor (beta chain) and its context. This record belongs to a study of blood T cell repertoires in COVID-19. The length of the CDR3 is 15 residues. Repertoires were generated with immunoSEQ multiplex PCR, while TCRdb's copy carries only in-frame clones and drops some. The sample shows about 140,000 clones, about 88% of them seen only once. Material for sequencing was peripheral blood. The rearrangement links TRBV21-1 to TRBJ1-5. TRBV21-1 is labeled a pseudogene. This clonotype was obtained from a man aged 50-60 years with active or convalescent COVID-19. CDR3 amino acids: CASSFSRAVNQPQHF. CDR3 bases: TGTGCCAGCAGCTTTTCGAGGGCAGTCAATCAGCCCCAGCATTTT.